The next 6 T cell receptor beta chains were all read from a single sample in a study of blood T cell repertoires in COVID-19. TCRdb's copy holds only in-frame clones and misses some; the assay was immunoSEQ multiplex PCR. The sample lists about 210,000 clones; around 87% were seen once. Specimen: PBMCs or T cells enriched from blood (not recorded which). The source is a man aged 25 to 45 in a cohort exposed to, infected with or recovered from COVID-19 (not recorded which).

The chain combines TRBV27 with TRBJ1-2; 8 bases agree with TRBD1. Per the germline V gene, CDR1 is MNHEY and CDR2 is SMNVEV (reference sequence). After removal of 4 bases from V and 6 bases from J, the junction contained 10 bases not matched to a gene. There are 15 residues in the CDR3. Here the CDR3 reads CASSSKDRGWDGYTF. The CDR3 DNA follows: TGTGCCAGCAGTTCGAAAGACAGGGGATGGGATGGCTACACCTTC.

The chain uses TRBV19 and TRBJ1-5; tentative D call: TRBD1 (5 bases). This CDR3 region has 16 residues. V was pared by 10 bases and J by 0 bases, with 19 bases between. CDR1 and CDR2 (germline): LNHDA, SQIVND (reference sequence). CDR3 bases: TGTGCCACCCACTCCAAGGGGCTCTATAGCAATCAGCCCCAGCATTTT. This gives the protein CATHSKGLYSNQPQHF.

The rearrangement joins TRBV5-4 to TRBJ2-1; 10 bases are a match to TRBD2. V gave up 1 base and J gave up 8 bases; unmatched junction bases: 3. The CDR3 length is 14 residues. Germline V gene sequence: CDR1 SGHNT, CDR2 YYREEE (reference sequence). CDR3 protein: CASSLWLAGDEQFF. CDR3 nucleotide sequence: TGTGCCAGCAGCTTGTGGCTAGCGGGGGATGAGCAGTTCTTC.

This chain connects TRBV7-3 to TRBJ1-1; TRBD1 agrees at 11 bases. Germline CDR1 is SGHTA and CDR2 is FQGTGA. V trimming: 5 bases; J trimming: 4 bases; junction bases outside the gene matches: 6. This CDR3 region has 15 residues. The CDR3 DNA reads TGTGCCAGCAGCACCGGACAGGGGGCAGGCACTGAAGCTTTCTTT. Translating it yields CASSTGQGAGTEAFF.

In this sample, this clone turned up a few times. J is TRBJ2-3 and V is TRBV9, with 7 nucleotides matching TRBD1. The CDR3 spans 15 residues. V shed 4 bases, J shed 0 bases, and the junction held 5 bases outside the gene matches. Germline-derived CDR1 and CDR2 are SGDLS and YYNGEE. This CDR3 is CASSPGTESTDTQYF. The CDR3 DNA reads TGTGCCAGCAGCCCCGGGACAGAAAGCACAGATACGCAGTATTTT.

The CDR3 sequence: CASSPIGLTGANVLTF. CDR3 in DNA: TGTGCCAGCAGTCCCATAGGACTAACGGGGGCCAACGTCCTGACTTTC. The V and J genes are TRBV28 and TRBJ2-6, with D possibly matching TRBD2 (6 bases). Germline CDR1 MDHEN, CDR2 SYDVKM. The CDR3 totals 16 residues. The V end was cut by 5 bases, the J end by 4 bases, with 15 bases between. Variable domain in full (rest from reference TRBV28 and TRBJ2-6): DVKVTQSSRYLVKRTGEKVFLECVQDMDHENMFWYRQDPGLGLRLIYFSYDVKMKEKGDIPEGYSVSREKKERFSLILESASTNQTSMYLCASSPIGLTGANVLTFGAGSRLTVL.